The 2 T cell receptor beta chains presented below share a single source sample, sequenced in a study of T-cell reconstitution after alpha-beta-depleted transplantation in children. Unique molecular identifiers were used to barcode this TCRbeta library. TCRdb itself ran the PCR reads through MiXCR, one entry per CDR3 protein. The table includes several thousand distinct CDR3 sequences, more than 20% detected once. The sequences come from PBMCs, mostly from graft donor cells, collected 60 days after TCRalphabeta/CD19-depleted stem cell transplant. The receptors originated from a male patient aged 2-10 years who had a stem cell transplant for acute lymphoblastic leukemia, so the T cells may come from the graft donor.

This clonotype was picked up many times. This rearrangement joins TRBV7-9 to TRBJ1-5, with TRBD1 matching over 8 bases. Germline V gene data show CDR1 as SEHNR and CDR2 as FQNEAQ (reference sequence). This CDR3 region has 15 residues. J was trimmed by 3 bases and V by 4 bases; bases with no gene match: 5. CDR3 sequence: CASSSRDRLNQPQHF. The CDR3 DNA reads TGTGCCAGCAGCTCCCGGGACAGGCTCAATCAGCCCCAGCATTTT.

The CDR3 protein is CASSLAPREQFF. In nucleotides, the CDR3 is TGTGCCAGCAGTTTAGCGCCTAGGGAGCAGTTCTTC. The chain joins TRBV12-3 or TRBV12-4 to TRBJ2-1; D not resolved. The CDR3 consists of 12 residues. V lost 0 bases and J 10 bases, leaving 7 bases between the germline ends.